This T cell receptor beta chain was sequenced in a study of blood T cell repertoires in COVID-19. The overall study: Both acute and convalescent COVID-19 samples were obtained from the United States, Italy and Spain. Nucleic acid was either cDNA or gDNA, and it came from T cells, B-cell-depleted T cells, or PBMCs.

As processed by the authors: Reference gene primers were amplified, and this amplification served to estimate nucleated cell counts. This table comes from immunoSEQ multiplex PCR, and its TCRdb copy is limited to in-frame clones, with some not included. The DNA was the basis for D and trimming; V, J and clone size are from that table. The sample shows tens of thousands of clones, 75% to 95% of them seen only once. The germline V and J ends were trimmed by 3 bases and 8 bases, with 11 bases remaining between them. The germline V gene encodes CDR1 SGHDT and CDR2 YYEEEE. The CDR3 covers 13 residues. The material sequenced was peripheral blood. The receptor was isolated from a man between 50 and 59 years old with active COVID-19. The gene calls are TRBV5-6 and TRBJ2-2; D is undetermined. The CDR3 reads CASSSATRGELFF. In DNA, the CDR3 is TGTGCCAGCAGCTCCGCCACTCGGGGGGAGCTGTTTTTT.